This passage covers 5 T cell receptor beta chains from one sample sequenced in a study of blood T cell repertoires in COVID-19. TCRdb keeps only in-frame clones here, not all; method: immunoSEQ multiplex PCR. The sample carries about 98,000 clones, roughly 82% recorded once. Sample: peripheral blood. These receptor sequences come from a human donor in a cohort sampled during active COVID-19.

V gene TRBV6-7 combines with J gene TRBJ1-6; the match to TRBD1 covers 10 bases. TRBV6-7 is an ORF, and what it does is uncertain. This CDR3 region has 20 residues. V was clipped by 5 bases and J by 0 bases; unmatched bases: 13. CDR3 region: CASSPFSGQGESSYNSPLHF. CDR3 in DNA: TGTGCCAGCAGTCCTTTTTCAGGACAGGGGGAGAGCTCCTATAATTCACCCCTCCACTTT.

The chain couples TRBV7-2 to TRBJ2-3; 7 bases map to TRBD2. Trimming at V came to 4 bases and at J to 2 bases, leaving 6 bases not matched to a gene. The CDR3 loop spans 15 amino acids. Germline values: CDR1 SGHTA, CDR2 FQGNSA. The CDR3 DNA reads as TGTGCCAGCAGCTACCAGCGGGGCACCACAGATACGCAGTATTTT. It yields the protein CASSYQRGTTDTQYF.

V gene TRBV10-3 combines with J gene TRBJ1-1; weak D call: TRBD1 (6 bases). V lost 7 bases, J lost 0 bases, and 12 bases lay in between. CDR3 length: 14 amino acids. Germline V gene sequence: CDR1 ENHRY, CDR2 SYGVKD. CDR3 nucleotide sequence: TGTGCCATCAAGTCAGGGGCGTTGAACACTGAAGCTTTCTTT. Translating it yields CAIKSGALNTEAFF.

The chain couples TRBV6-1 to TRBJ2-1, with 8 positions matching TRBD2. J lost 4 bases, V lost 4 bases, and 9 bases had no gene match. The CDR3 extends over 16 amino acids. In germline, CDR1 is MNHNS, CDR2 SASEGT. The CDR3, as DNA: TGTGCCAGCAGTGTCGGGAGGGGGTGGTCTTACAATGAGCAGTTCTTC. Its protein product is CASSVGRGWSYNEQFF.

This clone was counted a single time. The CDR3 sequence is CASSGSLAGGVNEQFF. The CDR3 DNA reads TGTGCCAGCAGCGGTAGCCTAGCGGGGGGAGTCAATGAGCAGTTCTTC. The chain carries TRBV7-9 and TRBJ2-1; the match to TRBD2 covers 11 bases. J gave up 6 bases and V 5 bases, and 9 bases lay outside the gene matches. Germline V lookup: CDR1 SEHNR, CDR2 FQNEAQ (reference sequence). This CDR3 comprises 16 residues.